These 27 T cell receptor beta chains share one sample of origin, sequenced in a study of blood T cell repertoires in COVID-19. The repertoire was sequenced with immunoSEQ multiplex PCR; TCRdb's copy has only in-frame clones and lacks some. The sample records over 250,000 clones, about nine tenths being singletons. The sample consisted of PBMCs or T cells enriched from blood (not recorded which). These receptors were taken from a woman younger than 30 who had recovered from COVID-19.

The chain uses TRBV10-3 and TRBJ1-4, with 7 bases that match TRBD1. The CDR3 loop spans 15 amino acids. The trim removed 6 bases at V and 8 bases at J, leaving 12 bases unmatched. Looked up from germline, CDR1 is ENHRY and CDR2 is SYGVKD. The CDR3 region has the DNA TGTGCCATCAGGGAGGGGGCAGGGCCGGAGGAAAAACTGTTTTTT. Translation gives CAIREGAGPEEKLFF.

This clone appeared once. The chain has TRBV4-3 and TRBJ2-2, with a weak D call TRBD1 (6 bases). In germline, CDR1 is LGHNA, CDR2 YSLEER. The CDR3 runs to 14 residues. The V end lost 4 bases, the J end lost 7 bases, and 13 bases lay between the germline ends. The DNA of the CDR3 is TGCGCCAGCAGCCGGGCTTTCAGGGGCGGGGAGCTGTTTTTT. This translates into CASSRAFRGGELFF.

The chain joins TRBV6-2 or TRBV6-3 to TRBJ2-3; 8 bases match TRBD2. Trimming removed 4 bases from V and 2 bases from J; junction bases left unmatched: 11. CDR1 is MNHEY and CDR2 is SVGEGT in the germline V gene. The CDR3 sequence is 17 residues long. CDR3 nucleotide sequence: TGTGCCAGCAGTTCCGCCCTGCCGGGGGGGGCCACAGATACGCAGTATTTT. Residues: CASSSALPGGATDTQYF.

This clone was seen just once. The rearrangement joins TRBV6-2 or TRBV6-3 to TRBJ1-1; D is ambiguous. The CDR3 sequence is 13 residues long. CDR1 and CDR2 (germline): MNHEY, SVGEGT. Trimming pared 4 bases from V and 4 bases from J, leaving 10 bases between. CDR3 DNA sequence: TGTGCCAGCAGTTCAGTGGCCTTCACTGAAGCTTTCTTT. Its protein is CASSSVAFTEAFF.

The chain is built from TRBV3-1 (or the pseudogene TRBV3-2) and TRBJ1-2; tentatively, D is TRBD1 (5 bases). The CDR3 has 14 residues. Deletions cut 1 base from V and 4 bases from J, with 10 bases between. Germline V gene lookup returns CDR1 LGHDT and CDR2 YNNKEL (reference sequence). In DNA form, the CDR3 reads TGTGCCAGCAGCCAAGCAGGGTGGATCTATGGCTACACCTTC. Amino acid sequence: CASSQAGWIYGYTF.

V gene TRBV19 combines with J gene TRBJ1-3; weak D call: TRBD1 (6 bases). Trimming left V 5 bases short and J 7 bases short, with 24 bases between. Germline assignment: CDR1 LNHDA and CDR2 SQIVND (reference sequence). The CDR3 extends over 17 amino acids. CDR3 DNA sequence: TGTGCCAGTAGTCCCCGAGGGGGTGCCCCTCCTAGGAACACCATATATTTT. It encodes CASSPRGGAPPRNTIYF.

The J gene is TRBJ1-2, the V gene TRBV7-9; D is perhaps TRBD1 (5 bases). V was clipped by 6 bases and J by 3 bases, with 20 bases between them. The CDR3 has 16 residues. The germline V gene has CDR1 SEHNR and CDR2 FQNEAQ (reference sequence). The CDR3: CASRQNGEGLDYGYTF. As DNA, the CDR3 is TGTGCCAGCAGACAAAATGGGGAGGGGCTGGACTATGGCTACACCTTC.

The V and J genes are TRBV18 and TRBJ1-4, with 8 bases aligning to TRBD1. This CDR3 has 15 amino acids. With 4 bases clipped from V and 6 bases from J, the junction kept 7 bases outside the gene matches. Germline V lookup: CDR1 KGHSH, CDR2 LQKENI. CDR3 sequence reads: CASSLGQGLDEKLFF. In DNA form, the CDR3 reads TGTGCCAGCTCACTTGGACAGGGCTTGGATGAAAAACTGTTTTTT.

J is TRBJ2-1 and V is TRBV2, with 9 bases identical to TRBD2. From germline, CDR1 is SNHLY and CDR2 FYNNEI. The CDR3 contains 21 residues. The V gene end was trimmed by 11 bases and the J gene end by 2 bases; junction bases not matched to a gene: 28. This CDR3 is CARCDAGGAGWAGDPYNEQFF. CDR3 sequence (DNA): TGTGCCCGCTGTGACGCGGGGGGGGCGGGATGGGCGGGAGACCCCTACAATGAGCAGTTCTTC.

In the case of this clone: A junction end diverges from the germline sequence, so it may reflect a read error. CDR3 residues: CASFRGTGELFF. The CDR3 DNA reads as TGCGCCAGCTTCAGGGGAACCGGTGAGCTGTTTTTT. The chain employs TRBV5-1 and TRBJ2-2; TRBD1 is a possible D gene (6 bases). This CDR3 is built from 12 residues. The V gene's germline CDR1 is SGHRS and CDR2 YFSETQ.

The V and J genes are TRBV9 and TRBJ1-2; tentative D call: TRBD1 (5 bases). Germline CDR1 reads SGDLS; CDR2 reads YYNGEE. V was pared by 3 bases and J by 8 bases, with 14 bases between. The CDR3 has 13 amino acids. CDR3 bases: TGTGCCAGCAGCGGCTCAGGGTCCCGGGGCTACACCTTC. This translates into CASSGSGSRGYTF.

CDR3 bases: TGTGCCAGCAGCCTTAGACTAATCACAGATACGCAGTATTTT. Its protein product is CASSLRLITDTQYF. V and J are TRBV9 and TRBJ2-3; possibly TRBD2 for D (5 bases). CDR1 and CDR2 (germline): SGDLS, YYNGEE. The V end lost 4 bases, the J end lost 2 bases, and 11 bases lay between the germline ends. CDR3 length equals 14 residues. Using reference TRBV9 and TRBJ2-3 for the parts outside the CDR3, the full variable domain is DSGVTQTPKHLITATGQRVTLRCSPRSGDLSVYWYQQSLDQGLQFLIQYYNGEERAKGNILERFSAQQFPDLHSELNLSSLELGDSALYFCASSLRLITDTQYFGPGTRLTVL.

The chain uses TRBV5-1 and TRBJ1-4; no clear D. V dropped 2 bases and J dropped 7 bases, with 15 bases sitting between them. Germline assignment: CDR1 SGHRS and CDR2 YFSETQ. CDR3 length equals 15 residues. CDR3 nucleotides: TGCGCCAGCAGCTTCTATTCCCCCGCGGCTGAAAAACTGTTTTTT. Protein: CASSFYSPAAEKLFF.

The genes are TRBV7-9 and TRBJ2-5, with TRBD1 identical over 9 bases. Germline V gene lookup returns CDR1 SEHNR and CDR2 FQNEAQ (reference sequence). V lost 5 bases, J lost 1 base, and 8 bases stayed unmatched. The CDR3 covers 16 residues. The CDR3: CASSHRDRDVQETQYF. The CDR3 bases are TGTGCCAGCAGCCACCGGGACAGGGATGTCCAAGAGACCCAGTACTTC.

V gene TRBV19 combines with J gene TRBJ1-1; D possibly corresponds to TRBD1 (6 bases). This CDR3 contains 15 residues. V gave up 5 bases and J gave up 3 bases, with 16 bases separating them. CDR1 and CDR2 from the germline V gene are LNHDA and SQIVND (reference sequence). CDR3 region: CASSRTVAGDTEAFF. As DNA, the CDR3 is TGTGCCAGTAGTCGGACAGTGGCGGGGGACACTGAAGCTTTCTTT.

The rearrangement links TRBV4-1 to TRBJ1-6; possible D gene TRBD1, 6 bases. The germline gives CDR1 MGHRA, CDR2 YSYEKL. The CDR3 is 19 amino acids. Trimming pared 8 bases from V and 6 bases from J, leaving 29 bases between. The CDR3 sequence is CASSAGAAYVFGPNSPLHF. The CDR3 bases are TGCGCCAGCTCCGCGGGGGCTGCCTATGTGTTTGGACCTAATTCACCCCTCCACTTT.

This rearrangement joins TRBV7-9 to TRBJ2-1; 8 nucleotides line up with TRBD1. V trimming: 11 bases; J trimming: 0 bases; junction bases outside the gene matches: 6. The CDR3 consists of 14 residues. CDR1 and CDR2 from the germline V gene are SEHNR and FQNEAQ (reference sequence). The CDR3 region has the DNA TGTGCCGGCCAGGGGGCAAGCTCCTACAATGAGCAGTTCTTC. It translates to CAGQGASSYNEQFF.

The chain is built from TRBV7-2 and TRBJ1-1, with unresolved D. The length of the CDR3 is 13 residues. The germline V gene has CDR1 SGHTA and CDR2 FQGNSA. V was cut by 5 bases and J by 5 bases, with 12 bases left in between. CDR3 sequence (DNA): TGTGCCAGCAGCACGAGGACGGGAACTGAAGCTTTCTTT. It yields the protein CASSTRTGTEAFF. Full variable domain (missing parts from reference TRBV7-2 and TRBJ1-1): GAGVSQSPSNKVTEKGKDVELRCDPISGHTALYWYRQSLGQGLEFLIYFQGNSAPDKSGLPSDRFSAERTGGSVSTLTIQRTQQEDSAVYLCASSTRTGTEAFFGQGTRLTVV.

The sample holds one count of this clone. The chain carries TRBV6-5 and TRBJ2-5, with 10 bases aligning to TRBD1. J gave up 0 bases and V 0 bases, and 1 base lay outside the gene matches. The germline gives CDR1 MNHEY, CDR2 SVGAGI. The CDR3 loop spans 16 amino acids. CDR3 in amino acids: CASSYSGQGYQETQYF. The CDR3 nucleotides are TGTGCCAGCAGTTACTCGGGACAGGGGTACCAAGAGACCCAGTACTTC.

This rearrangement joins TRBV7-2 to TRBJ2-5; 12 bases map to TRBD2. V lost 1 base and J lost 1; bases outside the gene matches: 10. The V gene's germline CDR1 is SGHTA and CDR2 FQGNSA. This CDR3 is 19 amino acids long. CDR3 bases: TGTGCCAGCAGCTTAGTGGGGACTAGCGGGTCGGGACTCCAAGAGACCCAGTACTTC. Translated, it gives CASSLVGTSGSGLQETQYF.

The CDR3 DNA is TGTGCCAGCAGGTCAACGAGCCTGTATAATTCACCCCTCCACTTT. It encodes CASRSTSLYNSPLHF. V and J are TRBV28 and TRBJ1-6, with unresolved D. V lost 6 bases and J lost 4, with 13 bases in between. The CDR3 covers 15 residues. CDR1 MDHEN and CDR2 SYDVKM come from the germline V gene. Using reference TRBV28 and TRBJ1-6 for the parts outside the CDR3, the full variable domain is DVKVTQSSRYLVKRTGEKVFLECVQDMDHENMFWYRQDPGLGLRLIYFSYDVKMKEKGDIPEGYSVSREKKERFSLILESASTNQTSMYLCASRSTSLYNSPLHFGNGTRLTVT.

This clone was counted a few times. V gene TRBV30 combines with J gene TRBJ1-1; D is ambiguous. Trimming cost V 1 base and J 11 bases, with 17 bases left between them. This CDR3 is 13 amino acids long. The germline CDR1 and CDR2 sequences are GTSNPN and SVGIG (reference sequence). CDR3 DNA sequence: TGTGCCTGGAGTGAGTACACCGGCGCCGGGGCTTTCTTT. Its translation: CAWSEYTGAGAFF. The entire variable domain, with the rest obtained from reference TRBV30 and TRBJ1-1, is as follows: SQTIHQWPATLVQPVGSPLSLECTVEGTSNPNLYWYRQAAGRGLQLLFYSVGIGQISSEVPQNLSASRPQDRQFILSSKKLLLSDSGFYLCAWSEYTGAGAFFGQGTRLTVV.

This chain links TRBV7-3 with TRBJ1-1; tentative D call: TRBD1 (5 bases). This CDR3 has 14 amino acids. Germline V CDR1 and CDR2: SGHTA, FQGTGA. Trimming took 5 bases from V and 0 from J, leaving 10 bases between them. CDR3 nucleotides: TGTGCCAGCAGCCAGGAGGGGTTGAACACTGAAGCTTTCTTT. Translation: CASSQEGLNTEAFF.

The V and J genes are TRBV5-4 and TRBJ2-3, with 14 bases fitting TRBD2. Germline V gene lookup returns CDR1 SGHNT and CDR2 YYREEE (reference sequence). V dropped 1 base and J dropped 1; count of bases not matched to a gene: 5. The CDR3 loop spans 18 amino acids. Here the CDR3 reads CASSLRLAGGPGTDTQYF. The CDR3 coding sequence is TGTGCCAGCAGCTTGCGACTAGCGGGGGGGCCGGGCACAGATACGCAGTATTTT.

This clone was observed a handful of times. The rearrangement links TRBV27 to TRBJ2-1, with unresolved D. Germline values: CDR1 MNHEY, CDR2 SMNVEV (reference sequence). V was shortened by 3 bases and J by 0 bases, with 6 bases between the two germline ends. CDR3 size: 14 residues. The chain's CDR3 is CASSFHSSYNEQFF. CDR3 coding DNA: TGTGCCAGCAGTTTTCATAGCTCCTACAATGAGCAGTTCTTC.

The chain links TRBV5-5 to TRBJ1-2, with 7 bases aligning to TRBD1. The germline CDR1 and CDR2 sequences are SGHKS and YYEKEE (reference sequence). This CDR3 has 17 amino acids. The V and J ends lost 0 bases and 8 bases, in that order; junction bases with no gene match: 16. The CDR3 sequence: CASSLAAGGAVLWGYTF. The CDR3 region has the DNA TGTGCCAGCAGCTTGGCCGCAGGGGGAGCCGTTTTGTGGGGCTACACCTTC.

The V and J genes are TRBV6-2 or TRBV6-3 and TRBJ1-2; weak D call: TRBD1 (5 bases). Germline lookup yields CDR1 MNHEY and CDR2 SVGEGT. V lost 5 bases and J 5 bases, leaving 9 bases between the germline ends. CDR3 length equals 12 residues. The CDR3 region is CASSQSGYGYTF. The CDR3 coding sequence is TGTGCCAGCAGTCAATCAGGGTATGGCTACACCTTC.